Shown below are 16 T cell receptor beta chains from a single sample sequenced in a study of T cells expressing NK-cell markers. Reanalyzing the 5' RACE reads, TCRdb keeps one entry per CDR3 protein, without DNA. Here the sample table reports about 260,000 distinct CDR3 sequences. Sequencing input: blood T cells: a sorted CD56 or NKG2C T cell subset, CD4+ or CD8+ T cells, or bulk PBMC T cells (not recorded which). All receptors come from a woman aged 18 to 69 in good health.

This chain links TRBV20-1 with TRBJ2-1; the D gene TCRdb calls, TRBD2, cannot be checked with no DNA. Germline V lookup: CDR1 DFQATT, CDR2 SNEGSKA (reference sequence). The CDR3 runs to 14 residues. CDR3 protein: CSAPLLAGGKEQFF.

The chain combines TRBV20-1 with TRBJ2-5. CDR1 DFQATT and CDR2 SNEGSKA come from the germline V gene (reference sequence). The CDR3 extends over 12 amino acids. CDR3 in amino acids: CSASRSEETQYF.

This chain uses TRBV21-1 with TRBJ2-1; there is no DNA to check the TCRdb D call of TRBD1. TRBV21-1 is described as a pseudogene. This CDR3 is 12 amino acids long. The CDR3: CASSSSPGQCFF.

The chain uses TRBV5-5 and TRBJ2-1; checking the TCRdb D call of TRBD1 is not possible without DNA. The CDR3 consists of 15 residues. Germline CDR1 SGHKS, CDR2 YYEKEE (reference sequence). CDR3 protein: CASSPGALNYNEQFF.

V is TRBV19 and J is TRBJ1-2. The CDR3 sequence is 14 residues long. The germline V gene encodes CDR1 LNHDA and CDR2 SQIVND (reference sequence). The CDR3: CASSIWRGDYGYTF. Full variable domain (missing parts from reference TRBV19 and TRBJ1-2): DGGITQSPKYLFRKEGQNVTLSCEQNLNHDAMYWYRQDPGQGLRLIYYSQIVNDFQKGDIAEGYSVSREKKESFPLTVTSAQKNPTAFYLCASSIWRGDYGYTFGSGTRLTVV.

The CDR3 spells CASSLMSGELFF. The chain combines TRBV5-1 with TRBJ2-2. Germline V CDR1 and CDR2: SGHRS, YFSETQ. The CDR3 spans 12 residues.

The chain employs TRBV6-2 or TRBV6-3 and TRBJ2-1; absent DNA, TCRdb's TRBD1 call cannot be checked. This CDR3 has 16 amino acids. The germline gives CDR1 MNHEY, CDR2 SVGEGT. CDR3 region: CASSYVTGRSYNEQFF.

The gene calls are TRBV12-3 or TRBV12-4 and TRBJ1-5; TCRdb designates TRBD1, a call that cannot be tested without DNA. This CDR3 has 16 amino acids. CDR3 sequence: CASSLSGTGSNQPQHF.

The V call is TRBV20-1, the J call TRBJ2-7; TCRdb outputs TRBD2, but without DNA this stays unchecked. The length of the CDR3 is 16 residues. Germline V lookup: CDR1 DFQATT, CDR2 SNEGSKA (reference sequence). The CDR3 region is CSARDPGGSSSYEQYF.

This sequence joins TRBV18 and TRBJ2-3; no DNA is available, so the TRBD2 call from TCRdb remains unchecked. Germline lookup yields CDR1 KGHSH and CDR2 LQKENI. The CDR3 covers 17 residues. The CDR3 loop is CASSRWGTSGASDTQYF.

The chain uses TRBV20-1 and TRBJ2-7; the TCRdb D gene call, TRBD2, has no DNA to confirm it. The CDR3 contains 15 residues. Germline CDR1 reads DFQATT; CDR2 reads SNEGSKA (reference sequence). This chain's CDR3 is CSARDPGGRAVEQYF.

The V gene is TRBV7-2, the J gene TRBJ1-3. Germline V gives CDR1 SGHTA, CDR2 FQGNSA. The CDR3 sequence is 16 residues long. Here the CDR3 reads CASSLGRGIGGNTIYF.

The CDR3 here is CASSQNRGPGELFF. V is TRBV14 and J is TRBJ2-2; TCRdb's D gene call, TRBD1, goes unchecked for lack of DNA. Germline CDR1 SGHDN, CDR2 FVKESK. The CDR3 runs to 14 residues.

The chain uses TRBV29-1 and TRBJ2-1; no DNA is available, so the TRBD1 call from TCRdb remains unchecked. CDR1 is SQVTM, CDR2 ANQGSEA, per germline. The CDR3 has 12 amino acids. CDR3 sequence: CSAKPGGNEQFF.

The CDR3 loop is CASSGQTQETQYF. The chain joins TRBV18 to TRBJ2-5. CDR1 KGHSH and CDR2 LQKENI come from the germline V gene. CDR3 length: 13 amino acids.

The chain links TRBV12-3 or TRBV12-4 to TRBJ1-2; TCRdb selects TRBD1, and the lack of DNA leaves this call unchecked. This CDR3 contains 15 residues. The CDR3 protein is CASSYGQGKKDGYTF.